This is a list of T cell receptor beta chains from one sample in a study of T cells in localized non-small cell lung cancer. TCRdb keeps only in-frame clones here, not all; method: immunoSEQ multiplex PCR. The table lists roughly 40,000 clones, around 86% of them singletons. The starting material was peripheral blood mononuclear cells, obtained before any cancer treatment. Receptors were obtained from a male donor at least 60 years old with stage II lung adenocarcinoma. Each CDR3 is given with its conserved first and last residue. Each record gives: clone size, D gene, J gene, V gene, CDR3 DNA, CDR3 protein. The D gene is left open where the match is weak. Clone size is not always given. Where it is, it says once, few, many or a class for expanded clones.

>once|NA|TRBJ1-5|TRBV28
TGTGCCAGCAGCACTCCCGGGACACTTAGCAATCAGCCCCAGCATTTT
CASSTPGTLSNQPQHF
>NA|NA|TRBJ2-7|TRBV5-1
TGCGCCAGCAGCTTGGGACAGGTCTACGAGCAGTACTTC
CASSLGQVYEQYF
>NA|NA|TRBJ2-5|TRBV6-6
TGTGCCAGCACCACCCCGGGACCCAAGACCCAGTACTTC
CASTTPGPKTQYF
>NA|NA|TRBJ2-1|TRBV15
TGTGCCACCAGCAGAGAGCGCCAGGGTGGGGTCGATGAGCAGTTCTTC
CATSRERQGGVDEQFF
>NA|NA|TRBJ1-1|TRBV7-9
TGTGCCAGCAGCTTAGCGGGGTGGCAGGGTAAGGGGACCTTCACTGAAGCTTTCTTT
CASSLAGWQGKGTFTEAFF
>NA|NA|TRBJ2-3|TRBV27
TGTGCCAGCAGATCCCTGGGAGATACGCAGTATTTT
CASRSLGDTQYF
>once|TRBD2|TRBJ2-7|TRBV6-1
TGTGCCAGCAGTTTACTAGCGGGGTCCTACGAGCAGTACTTC
CASSLLAGSYEQYF
>NA|TRBD1|TRBJ2-7|TRBV5-1
TGCGCCAGCAAGTATACAGGGGGCTACGAGCAGTACTTC
CASKYTGGYEQYF
>NA|TRBD1|TRBJ2-7|TRBV6-5
TGTGCCAGCAGCTCCGGACAGGGAAGACACGAGCAGTACTTC
CASSSGQGRHEQYF
>NA|TRBD1|TRBJ1-2|TRBV5-1
TGCGCCAGCAGCCCTGGACAGGGAGAGGGCTACACCTTC
CASSPGQGEGYTF
>NA|NA|TRBJ1-5|TRBV7-8
TGTGCCAGCAGCTTAGATGGGCAGTTATATAGCAATCAGCCCCAGCATTTT
CASSLDGQLYSNQPQHF